This T cell receptor beta chain is from a study of blood T cell repertoires in COVID-19. In the study overall: T cells, B-cell-depleted T cells, or PBMCs provided the cDNA or gDNA that served as material.

As processed by the authors: Counts of nucleated cells, estimated from reference gene primer amplification, were obtained. Libraries were prepared by immunoSEQ multiplex PCR; TCRdb keeps only in-frame clonotypes and omits some of them. That table supplies the V and J calls and clone size; D and trimming were determined from the DNA. The sample carries some 350,000 clones, around 87% recorded once. Participants reported their clinical history, and cohort assignment relied on those reports. Cohort 3 donors counted as recovered after two negative PCRs, clearance, or resolved symptoms. The germline CDR1 and CDR2 sequences are SGHTA and FQGTGA. V trimming: 5 bases; J trimming: 5 bases; junction bases outside the gene matches: 8. The CDR3 is made up of 14 amino acids.

Sequenced input: PBMCs or T cells enriched from blood (not recorded which). The TCR originated in a man between 18 and 29 years old who had recovered from COVID-19. The chain is built from TRBV7-3 and TRBJ2-7; TRBD1 matches at 8 bases. The CDR3 region is CASSLPDRANEQYF. The DNA for the CDR3 is TGTGCCAGCAGCCTCCCGGACAGGGCCAACGAGCAGTACTTC. Full variable domain (outside the CDR3, taken from reference TRBV7-3 and TRBJ2-7): GAGVSQTPSNKVTEKGKYVELRCDPISGHTALYWYRQSLGQGPEFLIYFQGTGAADDSGLPNDRFFAVRPEGSVSTLKIQRTERGDSAVYLCASSLPDRANEQYFGPGTRLTVT.